This T cell receptor beta chain was captured by sequencing in a study of OX40 agonist ivuxolimab in advanced cancers. The ends were cut back, 2 bases at V and 0 bases at J, with 8 bases in the middle. The CDR3 runs to 15 residues. The germline V gene has CDR1 SNHLY and CDR2 FYNNEI. Only one count was recorded for this clone. The table came from immunoSEQ multiplex PCR; TCRdb's copy has only in-frame clones and leaves some out. The sample lists tens of thousands of clones, approximately 86% seen once, with around 15% in the top ten. The starting material was CD4+ or CD8+ T cells sorted from blood, obtained in a trial of the OX40 agonist ivuxolimab. This sequence originates from an adult with an advanced solid tumor such as melanoma, head and neck, liver or kidney cancer. This chain links TRBV2 with TRBJ2-1; TRBD2 might be the D (5 bases). For the CDR3, the DNA is TGTGCCAGCAGTGAAAGGACTGGCTCCTACAATGAGCAGTTCTTC. It translates to CASSERTGSYNEQFF.